A selection of T cell receptor beta chains follows, all from one sample in a study of blood T cell repertoires in COVID-19. Sequenced by immunoSEQ multiplex PCR; TCRdb stores in-frame clones only, minus some. The sample holds 78,000 or so clones, roughly 80% seen once. The sequencing sample was made of peripheral blood. The receptors were sampled from a man older than 75 with acute or convalescent COVID-19. The conserved cysteine and the conserved F or W are not part of the CDR3 here.

J | V | length | CDR3
TRBJ2-5 | TRBV7-6 | 13 | ASSLGSGGAETQY
TRBJ2-5 | TRBV19 | 11 | ASRDVGVETQY
TRBJ2-7 | TRBV3-1/TRBV3-2 | 16 | ASSQDWRGAPGGNEQY
TRBJ2-5 | TRBV7-8 | 11 | ASSLRGYETQY
TRBJ1-5 | TRBV18 | 11 | ASSADRNQPQH
TRBJ1-4 | TRBV5-1 | 12 | ASTPGQGNEKLF
TRBJ1-2 | TRBV9 | 13 | ASSVGQGRIYGYT
TRBJ2-5 | TRBV11-2 | 9 | ASRLSETQY
TRBJ1-1 | TRBV5-4 | 12 | ASNLGSGNTEAF
TRBJ2-5 | TRBV21-1 | 15 | ASSLRTSGGARETQY
TRBJ2-7 | TRBV5-1 | 16 | ASSLAASGGGSTYEQY
TRBJ1-5 | TRBV5-6 | 12 | ASSLGDRELPQH
TRBJ2-7 | TRBV19 | 13 | ASSIDRSSSYEQY
TRBJ2-1 | TRBV5-4 | 10 | ASSSQHNEQF
TRBJ2-7 | TRBV5-6 | 10 | ASSRTDYEQY
TRBJ2-3 | TRBV6-4 | 12 | ASSGGGTADTQY
TRBJ1-2 | TRBV5-5 | 11 | ASSLAPSYGYT
TRBJ2-5 | TRBV25-1 | 15 | ASAPGSGGWIPETQY
TRBJ1-5 | TRBV1 | 13 | TSSQAGTANQPQH
TRBJ2-5 | TRBV3-1/TRBV3-2 | 16 | ASSRSQERDRGTGTQY
TRBJ2-1 | TRBV3-1/TRBV3-2 | 10 | ASSQVPERQF
TRBJ1-1 | TRBV6-4 | 12 | ASRLTGLDTEAF
TRBJ2-2 | TRBV5-1 | 13 | ASSFGGVDTGELF
TRBJ1-5 | TRBV25-1 | 13 | ASSDGQGRDQPQH
TRBJ1-1 | TRBV12-3/TRBV12-4 | 11 | ASSDLMNTEAF
TRBJ1-5 | TRBV4-1 | 13 | ASSQPDKGNQPQH
TRBJ1-5 | TRBV4-2 | 15 | ASSQDRDIDSNQPQH
TRBJ1-1 | TRBV19 | 12 | ASSKQGANTEAF
TRBJ1-3 | TRBV7-6 | 14 | ASSLLNRGLGNTIY
TRBJ2-2 | TRBV6-4 | 15 | ASSDSKWPRGAGELF
TRBJ1-1 | TRBV7-3 | 15 | ASSLTGLGAGDTEAF
TRBJ1-5 | TRBV7-2 | 13 | ASSFFDRDSQPQH
TRBJ2-2 | TRBV7-3 | 13 | ASSQWTGGPGELF
TRBJ1-2 | TRBV28 | 10 | ASTRQGADYT
TRBJ2-1 | TRBV7-7 | 11 | ASSLELLNEQF
TRBJ1-2 | TRBV14 | 12 | ASSQDIWQYGYT
TRBJ1-4 | TRBV18 | 13 | ASSPLKGAGEKLF
TRBJ1-2 | TRBV12-3/TRBV12-4 | 10 | ASSLGQGGYT
TRBJ2-3 | TRBV7-2 | 15 | ASSLGEGDWGTDTQY
TRBJ2-2 | TRBV5-1 | 14 | ASSPWTGSNTGELF
TRBJ1-1 | TRBV5-1 | 12 | ASSLRLGQAEAF
TRBJ1-2 | TRBV5-4 | 15 | ASSGSGGRMRDYGYT
TRBJ2-7 | TRBV27 | 13 | ASSFSLPGAYEQY
TRBJ2-5 | TRBV3-1/TRBV3-2 | 15 | ASSQVGIPPGKETQY
TRBJ2-3 | TRBV4-1 | 14 | ASSQEWRGGTDTQY
TRBJ1-2 | TRBV6-1 | 11 | ASSERTILGYT
TRBJ2-1 | TRBV5-1 | 13 | ASSLVAGAYNEQF
TRBJ1-5 | TRBV11-2 | 11 | ASSLDRDQPQH